This TCR beta chain was recovered during a study of CD8 T cell repertoires and HIV-1 epitope variants. As concerns this clone: No antigen is known for it.

Using immunoSEQ multiplex PCR, the repertoire was profiled, and TCRdb retains in-frame clones only, with some absent. The sample records several thousand clones, about 62% being singletons. The CDR3 runs to 14 residues. The germline gives CDR1 MDHEN, CDR2 SYDVKM. V lost 2 bases, J lost 2 bases, and 7 bases lay in between. The V call is TRBV28, the J call TRBJ2-1; possible D gene TRBD1, 5 bases. The clonotype comes from a male donor with HIV. The sample was cultured CD8+ T cells derived from PBMCs. The CDR3 DNA sequence: TGTGCCAGCAGTTTAGAGGACACCTACAATGAGCAGTTCTTC. It yields the protein CASSLEDTYNEQFF.